These 2 T cell receptor beta chains originate from one sample sequenced in a study of control samples from healthy donors and cancer patients. The data were produced by immunoSEQ multiplex PCR, yet TCRdb's version contains in-frame clones alone and is incomplete. The table lists over 110,000 clones, about 88% of them singletons. The source material was blood. The receptors were gathered from a woman between 25 and 40 years old in good health.

This clone was found a few times. The chain uses TRBV11-2 and TRBJ2-7; TRBD2 matches 14 bases. The ends lost 5 bases at V and 5 bases at J; junction bases unmatched: 17. The germline V gene encodes CDR1 SGHAT and CDR2 FQNNGV. This CDR3 contains 19 residues. CDR3 amino acids: CASSPWGTSGRRRGHEQYF. CDR3 bases: TGTGCCAGCAGCCCCTGGGGGACTAGCGGGAGAAGGCGGGGACACGAGCAGTACTTC.

The table lists this clone with a count of one. The J gene is TRBJ2-3, the V gene TRBV7-3, with TRBD2 matching over 9 bases. Germline CDR1 and CDR2: SGHTA and FQGTGA. There are 15 residues in the CDR3. Unmatched junction bases numbered 10, after V lost 5 bases and J lost 7 bases. CDR3 DNA: TGTGCCAGCAGCCCAATAGCGGGAGAGGGGAATACGCAGTATTTT. Amino acids: CASSPIAGEGNTQYF.